The following is a T cell receptor beta chain sequence with its context. The 5'RACE template-switching step produced TCR cDNA and added a universal primer site and UMIs. TCRdb passed the 5' RACE reads through MiXCR, listing each CDR3 protein once. Found here are over 250,000 distinct CDR3 sequences, about 5% of them singletons; the top ten hold less than 3.5%. This sample stems from a study of T cells after yellow fever vaccination. From germline, CDR1 is DFQATT and CDR2 SNEGSKA (reference sequence). The CDR3 spans 14 residues. With V trimmed by 5 bases and J by 5 bases, 8 bases remained unmatched. The V call is TRBV20-1, the J call TRBJ2-2; 7 bases are shared with TRBD2. The specimen comprised CD4+ T cells sorted from PBMCs, sampled on the day of the yellow fever booster vaccination. The receptor comes from a man younger than 30 who received the YFV17D yellow fever vaccine. The CDR3 bases are TGCAGTGCTTCCCGTGGGGGGGGTACCGGGGAGCTGTTTTTT. This codes for CSASRGGGTGELFF.